These 30 T cell receptor beta chains came from one sample sequenced in a study of control samples from healthy donors and cancer patients (dated by TCRdb to 2018 to 2020). Receptor libraries were prepared by the immunoSEQ multiplex PCR assay. Sourced from immuneACCESS, this table was stored by TCRdb with only in-frame sequences that have V and J called. A share of the clones is absent; for the studies checked, an unresolved V gene accounts for under half, and the remainder has no known explanation. The sample profile shows approximately 150,000 clones; over 85% of them were found once. Almost 6% of the sample comes from the top ten. Sequences were obtained from blood. The source is a man aged 18 to 30 in good health.

The chain links TRBV10-3 to TRBJ1-5; 11 bases agree with TRBD1. CDR1 and CDR2 (germline): ENHRY, SYGVKD. V lost 3 bases, J lost 1 base, and 8 bases stayed unmatched. The CDR3 runs to 18 residues. The chain's CDR3 is CAISEGTGGSSSNQPQHF. CDR3 bases: TGTGCCATCAGTGAAGGGACAGGGGGATCTTCAAGCAATCAGCCCCAGCATTTT.

V and J are TRBV18 and TRBJ2-2; no reliable D call. The CDR3 is 13 amino acids. V lost 3 bases and J 1 base, leaving 3 bases between the germline ends. CDR1 is KGHSH, CDR2 LQKENI, per germline. The CDR3 DNA reads as TGTGCCAGCTCACCGGAGAACACCGGGGAGCTGTTTTTT. Residues: CASSPENTGELFF.

V gene TRBV12-3 or TRBV12-4 combines with J gene TRBJ1-1; D might be TRBD1 (5 bases). This CDR3 comprises 13 residues. Trimming removed 5 bases from V and 5 bases from J, with 12 bases in between. The CDR3, as DNA: TGTGCCAGCAGTACCTGGGGGGGGACTGAAGCTTTCTTT. This sequence encodes CASSTWGGTEAFF.

This clone came up many times. The rearrangement links TRBV2 to TRBJ1-1; D remains ambiguous. The CDR3 runs 13 residues. Germline CDR1 is SNHLY and CDR2 is FYNNEI. The V gene lost 8 bases and the J gene lost 0 bases, with 10 bases spanning the gap. The CDR3 nucleotides are TGTGCCAGCGGAGCACAGATGAACACTGAAGCTTTCTTT. Residues: CASGAQMNTEAFF.

The rearrangement links TRBV5-6 to TRBJ2-3; 10 bases match TRBD1. Trimming at V came to 1 base and at J to 4 bases, leaving 12 bases not matched to a gene. The V gene's germline CDR1 is SGHDT and CDR2 YYEEEE. The CDR3 contains 18 residues. In nucleotides, the CDR3 is TGTGCCAGCAGCTTGATACAGGGGGACAGGGGTCGCCCAGATACGCAGTATTTT. This translates into CASSLIQGDRGRPDTQYF.

The V gene is TRBV5-1, the J gene TRBJ1-5, with D possibly being TRBD1 (5 bases). Per the germline V gene, CDR1 is SGHRS and CDR2 is YFSETQ. There are 14 residues in the CDR3. The germline V and J ends were trimmed by 2 bases and 4 bases, with 10 bases remaining between them. The CDR3 loop reads CASSLGEPNQPQHF. As DNA, the CDR3 is TGCGCCAGCAGCTTAGGGGAGCCGAATCAGCCCCAGCATTTT. The variable domain in full, with the rest retrieved from reference TRBV5-1 and TRBJ1-5, is KAGVTQTPRYLIKTRGQQVTLSCSPISGHRSVSWYQQTPGQGLQFLFEYFSETQRNKGNFPGRFSGRQFSNSRSEMNVSTLELGDSALYLCASSLGEPNQPQHFGDGTRLSIL.

Written as DNA, the CDR3 is TGTGCCAGCAGCCAGGGGTACGGTCAGCCCCAGCATTTT. Translated: CASSQGYGQPQHF. The chain carries TRBV3-1 (or the pseudogene TRBV3-2) and TRBJ1-5; no clear D gene. V lost 3 bases to trimming and J lost 6 bases, with 9 bases between them. Germline loops: CDR1 LGHDT, CDR2 YNNKEL (reference sequence). The CDR3 has 13 amino acids.

The chain uses TRBV19 and TRBJ2-7; perhaps TRBD2 as D (6 bases). This CDR3 is 16 amino acids long. The germline V gene has CDR1 LNHDA and CDR2 SQIVND (reference sequence). V was pared by 5 bases and J by 3 bases, with 20 bases between. The CDR3 DNA sequence: TGTGCCAGTAGTCCCGCCGGTGGGACGGGGGACTACGAGCAGTACTTC. Protein: CASSPAGGTGDYEQYF.

The chain employs TRBV7-9 and TRBJ2-7; D may be TRBD1 (6 bases). V was clipped by 3 bases and J by 2 bases, with 11 bases between them. The germline CDR1 and CDR2 sequences are SEHNR and FQNEAQ (reference sequence). The CDR3 spans 14 residues. The CDR3 sequence: CASSFTGSTYEQYF. The CDR3 bases are TGTGCCAGCAGCTTTACAGGGTCTACCTACGAGCAGTACTTC.

The chain combines TRBV30 with TRBJ1-1; D not resolved. CDR1 and CDR2 from the germline V gene are GTSNPN and SVGIG (reference sequence). The CDR3 loop spans 12 amino acids. V was cut by 1 base and J by 6 bases, with 9 bases left in between. This CDR3 reads CAWSAPGPEAFF. The CDR3 coding sequence is TGTGCCTGGAGTGCTCCGGGTCCTGAAGCTTTCTTT.

In DNA, the CDR3 is TGCGCCAGCAGCCTACCGGGACAGGGGGCTGGGACTGAAAAACTGTTTTTT. Encoded protein: CASSLPGQGAGTEKLFF. The chain uses TRBV5-1 and TRBJ1-4, with 12 bases lining up with TRBD1. Trimming at V came to 4 bases and at J to 7 bases, leaving 11 bases not matched to a gene. Germline assignment: CDR1 SGHRS and CDR2 YFSETQ. The CDR3 is made up of 17 amino acids.

The rearrangement links TRBV27 to TRBJ1-2, with D unresolved. The CDR3 is 13 residues long. V was cut by 0 bases and J by 8 bases, with 10 bases left in between. The V gene's germline CDR1 is MNHEY and CDR2 SMNVEV (reference sequence). This CDR3 reads CASSLSTLYGYTF. The DNA for the CDR3 is TGTGCCAGCAGTTTATCCACATTATACGGCTACACCTTC.

The gene calls are TRBV15 and TRBJ2-5; 7 nucleotides match TRBD1. The CDR3 totals 15 residues. CDR1 and CDR2 from the germline V gene are LNHNV and YYDKDF (reference sequence). V trimming: 6 bases; J trimming: 4 bases; junction bases outside the gene matches: 11. CDR3 sequence: CATSRTRSGGETQYF. The DNA of the CDR3 is TGTGCCACCAGTAGAACACGATCAGGGGGAGAGACCCAGTACTTC.

The rearrangement joins TRBV19 to TRBJ2-7; D is unclear. This CDR3 is built from 15 residues. The V end was cut by 3 bases, the J end by 2 bases, with 14 bases between. Per the germline V gene, CDR1 is LNHDA and CDR2 is SQIVND (reference sequence). As DNA, the CDR3 is TGTGCCAGTAGTATTGTAAGGGCAGCAGCCTACGAGCAGTACTTC. Protein sequence: CASSIVRAAAYEQYF.

The rearrangement joins TRBV15 to TRBJ2-7; TRBD1 matches 11 bases. This CDR3 comprises 17 residues. V shed 5 bases and J 3 bases; nucleotides not matched to a gene: 12. Germline assignment: CDR1 LNHNV and CDR2 YYDKDF (reference sequence). In nucleotides, the CDR3 is TGTGCCACCAGCCCGGACAGGGGGCGCGTAATAGGCTACGAGCAGTACTTC. It specifies CATSPDRGRVIGYEQYF.

The chain is built from TRBV2 and TRBJ2-7; no reliable D call. The CDR3 has 12 residues. V lost 7 bases, J lost 4 bases, and 11 bases lay in between. Germline assignment: CDR1 SNHLY and CDR2 FYNNEI. For the CDR3, the DNA is TGTGCCAGCAAGGCTTTACGGTACGAGCAGTACTTC. Translating gives CASKALRYEQYF.

The genes are TRBV5-1 and TRBJ2-7; D gene uncertain. Germline V gives CDR1 SGHRS, CDR2 YFSETQ. Trimming removed 1 base at V and 4 bases at J, with 9 bases between. The CDR3 is made up of 13 amino acids. This chain's CDR3 is CASSLFDDYEQYF. The CDR3 DNA sequence: TGCGCCAGCAGCTTGTTTGATGATTACGAGCAGTACTTC.

This clone was detected only once. The chain joins TRBV6-5 to TRBJ2-2; D not resolved. Germline CDR1 is MNHEY and CDR2 is SVGAGI. The V gene lost 7 bases and the J gene lost 5 bases, with 5 bases spanning the gap. This CDR3 is 11 amino acids long. The CDR3 nucleotides read TGTGCCAGCACCAAGACCGGGGAGCTGTTTTTT. Amino acid sequence: CASTKTGELFF.

The CDR3: CASSLIKDNYGYTF. The DNA for the CDR3 is TGTGCCAGCAGCTTGATAAAGGATAACTATGGCTACACCTTC. The rearrangement uses TRBV5-4 and TRBJ1-2; D is undetermined. Germline assignment: CDR1 SGHNT and CDR2 YYREEE (reference sequence). The CDR3 consists of 14 residues. With 1 base removed from V and 1 base from J, the gap between germline ends came to 8 bases. Supplemented by reference TRBV5-4 and TRBJ1-2, the full variable domain reads ETGVTQSPTHLIKTRGQQVTLRCSSQSGHNTVSWYQQALGQGPQFIFQYYREEENGRGNFPPRFSGLQFPNYSSELNVNALELDDSALYLCASSLIKDNYGYTFGSGTRLTVV.

The rearrangement joins TRBV4-1 to TRBJ2-3, with TRBD1 identical over 7 bases. This CDR3 region has 16 residues. Germline assignment: CDR1 MGHRA and CDR2 YSYEKL. V shed 1 base and J 2 bases; nucleotides not matched to a gene: 6. Written as DNA, the CDR3 is TGCGCCAGCAGCCAAGGTAACAGGGGCCACACAGATACGCAGTATTTT. It is translated as CASSQGNRGHTDTQYF.

The chain combines TRBV6-5 with TRBJ2-6; D not resolved. The germline CDR1 and CDR2 sequences are MNHEY and SVGAGI. The CDR3 consists of 15 residues. Between the trimmed V and J ends, which lost 4 bases and 3 bases, there was a span of 10 bases. Written as DNA, the CDR3 is TGTGCCAGCAGTTCTTGGAGTATTGGGGCCAACGTCCTGACTTTC. Protein sequence: CASSSWSIGANVLTF.

The gene calls are TRBV15 and TRBJ1-2; D is uncertain. The germline V and J ends were trimmed by 4 bases and 3 bases, with 21 bases remaining between them. Germline V gene sequence: CDR1 LNHNV, CDR2 YYDKDF (reference sequence). The CDR3 runs to 17 residues. This chain's CDR3 is CATSTTYFGDTYYGYTF. The DNA of the CDR3 is TGTGCCACCAGCACCACCTACTTCGGGGATACTTACTATGGCTACACCTTC.

The V gene is TRBV14, the J gene TRBJ1-2; D possibly corresponds to TRBD1 (5 bases). With 0 bases removed from V and 7 bases from J, the gap between germline ends came to 15 bases. CDR3 length: 15 amino acids. Germline V gene lookup returns CDR1 SGHDN and CDR2 FVKESK. Here the CDR3 DNA reads TGTGCCAGCAGCCAAGATAGGGGAATATCGGTTGGCTACACCTTC. This sequence encodes CASSQDRGISVGYTF.

The CDR3: CASSNWGAGRNTEAFF. For the CDR3, the DNA is TGTGCCAGCAGTAATTGGGGGGCCGGTAGGAACACTGAAGCTTTCTTT. V usage is TRBV27 and J usage is TRBJ1-1, with D maybe TRBD1 (6 bases). The V gene lost 5 bases and the J gene lost 1 base, with 17 bases spanning the gap. There are 16 residues in the CDR3. Looked up from germline, CDR1 is MNHEY and CDR2 is SMNVEV (reference sequence).

The J gene is TRBJ2-5, the V gene TRBV27, with TRBD1 as a possible D gene (6 bases). The CDR3 extends over 13 amino acids. Germline CDR1 and CDR2: MNHEY and SMNVEV (reference sequence). Trimming stripped 5 bases from V and 2 bases from J, with 9 bases between. CDR3 DNA sequence: TGTGCCAGCAGTAGGGGGACGCAAGAGACCCAGTACTTC. It specifies CASSRGTQETQYF.

This clone was found once. The chain combines TRBV28 with TRBJ2-7; 9 nucleotides align to TRBD1. Unmatched junction bases numbered 11, after V lost 6 bases and J lost 2 bases. The CDR3 sequence is 16 residues long. Germline V gene sequence: CDR1 MDHEN, CDR2 SYDVKM. As DNA, the CDR3 is TGTGCCAGCAGGACGATTAGAAGGGACAGGGCCTACGAGCAGTACTTC. Translation: CASRTIRRDRAYEQYF.

This chain links TRBV7-3 with TRBJ2-5, with D possibly being TRBD1 or TRBD2 (6 bases each). Trimming left V 4 bases short and J 4 bases short, with 19 bases between. The CDR3 runs to 16 residues. The germline V gene encodes CDR1 SGHTA and CDR2 FQGTGA. CDR3 in amino acids: CASSSRGQGSSETQYF. The CDR3, as DNA: TGTGCCAGCAGCTCACGGGGGCAGGGGTCGTCAGAGACCCAGTACTTC.

The chain has TRBV28 and TRBJ1-5; 7 bases fit TRBD1. The V gene's germline CDR1 is MDHEN and CDR2 SYDVKM. Losses at the gene ends were 6 bases for V and 2 bases for J; bases not matched to a gene: 4. The CDR3 has 14 amino acids. The CDR3 loop reads CASREGGRNQPQHF. In DNA form, the CDR3 reads TGTGCCAGCAGGGAAGGGGGCCGCAATCAGCCCCAGCATTTT.

The chain couples TRBV6-5 to TRBJ1-1; no clear D. This CDR3 has 15 residues. Germline CDR1 reads MNHEY; CDR2 reads SVGAGI. With 0 bases removed from V and 5 bases from J, the gap between germline ends came to 13 bases. The DNA for the CDR3 is TGTGCCAGCAGTTACTCGTCACTGACTGGGACTGAAGCTTTCTTT. It translates to CASSYSSLTGTEAFF.

This clone was seen once. The J gene is TRBJ2-7, the V gene TRBV7-9; D may be TRBD2 (5 bases). From germline, CDR1 is SEHNR and CDR2 FQNEAQ (reference sequence). The CDR3 has 15 residues. V shed 2 bases and J shed 2 bases, with 13 bases lying between them. CDR3 amino acids: CASSLFTGLAYEQYF. CDR3 bases: TGTGCCAGCAGCTTATTTACTGGACTCGCCTACGAGCAGTACTTC.